This T cell receptor beta chain derives from a study of OX40 agonist ivuxolimab in advanced cancers. Overall study context: From about 20 to 79 years was the age range, with a mean of about 56 years, and approximately 80% were male.

This clone was seen a single time. The repertoire was sequenced with immunoSEQ multiplex PCR; TCRdb's copy has only in-frame clones and lacks some. The repertoire consists of tens of thousands of clones, with roughly 88% occurring once and the leading ten covering about 13%. Sequencing used CD4+ or CD8+ T cells sorted from blood, obtained in a trial of the OX40 agonist ivuxolimab. The TCR was taken from an adult with an advanced solid tumor such as melanoma, head and neck, liver or kidney cancer.

The CDR3 sequence is CASSPREGELFF. The DNA of the CDR3 is TGTGCCAGCTCACCACGGGAGGGGGAGCTGTTTTTT. The chain joins TRBV18 to TRBJ2-2; a possible D gene is TRBD2 (5 bases). V lost 1 base to trimming and J lost 8 bases, with 5 bases between them. Germline V gene sequence: CDR1 KGHSH, CDR2 LQKENI. The CDR3 is 12 residues long.